This T cell receptor beta chain was identified during a study of graft-versus-host responses after intestinal transplantation. Overall study results and limits: Peak circulating GvH clone levels tracked with early post-transplant HvG declines.

Sequenced by immunoSEQ multiplex PCR; TCRdb stores in-frame clones only, minus some. The repertoire holds some 130,000 clones, with about 93% as singletons. Notes on this clone: As yet, its antigen is unknown.

The CDR3 length is 14 residues. In germline, CDR1 is MNHNY, CDR2 SVGAGI (reference sequence). V lost 4 bases to trimming and J lost 0 bases, with 7 bases between them. The TCR originated in a human donor who received an intestinal transplant. This specimen was unstimulated CD4+ T cells sorted from spleen or lymph node cells, taken before intestinal transplant. The J gene is TRBJ1-3, the V gene TRBV6-6; D unresolved. The CDR3 spells CASSSPSSGNTIYF. DNA of the CDR3: TGTGCCAGCAGTTCTCCCAGCTCTGGAAACACCATATATTTT.